The rows below give T cell receptor beta chains drawn from one sample of a study of cytomegalovirus exposure and HLA in healthy donors. Only in-frame clones appear in the TCRdb table, and some are missing; sequencing was by immunoSEQ multiplex PCR. The table has roughly 140,000 clones, roughly 80% seen once; the top ten hold under 6%. Sequenced: PBMCs. These receptor sequences come from a man aged 35 to 55 in good health and CMV-seronegative. CDR3s include the opening cysteine and the closing phenylalanine or tryptophan. The order of the fields is CDR3 DNA, CDR3 protein, D gene, V gene, J gene, clone size. A D gene is named only where the DNA matches it firmly. Only some rows state a clone size, as once, few, many or a class for expanded clones.

CDR3 DNA: TGTGCCAGCAGCTCCGGGATGGCAGCAGATACGCAGTATTTT
CDR3 protein: CASSSGMAADTQYF
D gene: -
V gene: TRBV5-8
J gene: TRBJ2-3
clone size: -

CDR3 DNA: TGTGCCAGCAGCTTGGGTGCGGCGAACACTGAAGCTTTCTTT
CDR3 protein: CASSLGAANTEAFF
D gene: -
V gene: TRBV7-2
J gene: TRBJ1-1
clone size: few

CDR3 DNA: TGTGCCAGCAGTTACAGGCGACAGTACGAGCAGTACTTC
CDR3 protein: CASSYRRQYEQYF
D gene: -
V gene: TRBV6-5
J gene: TRBJ2-7
clone size: -

CDR3 DNA: TGTGCCAGCAGCGCCTACAGGGGCGGGGACGGCACTGAAGCTTTCTTT
CDR3 protein: CASSAYRGGDGTEAFF
D gene: TRBD1
V gene: TRBV9
J gene: TRBJ1-1
clone size: once

CDR3 DNA: TGTGCCAGTAGTCCCCGGGGTCTGTGGGGCACTGAAGCTTTCTTT
CDR3 protein: CASSPRGLWGTEAFF
D gene: -
V gene: TRBV19
J gene: TRBJ1-1
clone size: -

CDR3 DNA: TGTGCCAGCAGTTACTCGGGACAAAATGGCTACACCTTC
CDR3 protein: CASSYSGQNGYTF
D gene: -
V gene: TRBV6-5
J gene: TRBJ1-2
clone size: -

CDR3 DNA: TGTGCCAGCAGCTTAGCCTCCTTAAAAGGGGGCGATGGCTACACCTTC
CDR3 protein: CASSLASLKGGDGYTF
D gene: TRBD1
V gene: TRBV7-2
J gene: TRBJ1-2
clone size: -

CDR3 DNA: TGTGCCAGCAGTCAAACGGGGGGGCCCCAGCATTTT
CDR3 protein: CASSQTGGPQHF
D gene: -
V gene: TRBV27
J gene: TRBJ1-5
clone size: -

CDR3 DNA: TGTGCCAGCAGCTTAGTTCAGGGGGCCGGGGAGCTGTTTTTT
CDR3 protein: CASSLVQGAGELFF
D gene: TRBD1
V gene: TRBV11-2
J gene: TRBJ2-2
clone size: -

CDR3 DNA: TGTGCCAGCAGCTTAGCGCTGAGTGCTAATGAAAAACTGTTTTTT
CDR3 protein: CASSLALSANEKLFF
D gene: -
V gene: TRBV7-9
J gene: TRBJ1-4
clone size: -

CDR3 DNA: TGTGCCAGCAGCTTAGATCCCGGACTTAAGGAGACCCAGTACTTC
CDR3 protein: CASSLDPGLKETQYF
D gene: -
V gene: TRBV11-2
J gene: TRBJ2-5
clone size: -

CDR3 DNA: TGTGCCAGCAGCGTAGTAACAGACACTGAAGCTTTCTTT
CDR3 protein: CASSVVTDTEAFF
D gene: -
V gene: TRBV9
J gene: TRBJ1-1
clone size: -

CDR3 DNA: TGCGCCAGCAGTGAGCGGAGTACCTACGAGCAGTACTTC
CDR3 protein: CASSERSTYEQYF
D gene: -
V gene: TRBV10-2
J gene: TRBJ2-7
clone size: -

CDR3 DNA: TGTGCCAGCAGTCCCCTAGCGGGGACGGGAGAGACCCAGTACTTC
CDR3 protein: CASSPLAGTGETQYF
D gene: TRBD2
V gene: TRBV6-4
J gene: TRBJ2-5
clone size: -

CDR3 DNA: TGCGCCAGCAGCTTGGGGGTAACAGGGGACAACTCCTACGAGCAGTACTTC
CDR3 protein: CASSLGVTGDNSYEQYF
D gene: TRBD1
V gene: TRBV5-1
J gene: TRBJ2-7
clone size: -

CDR3 DNA: TGTGCCAGTAAGAGAAGGGCTAGCGGGGAAAGCAACGAGCAGTACTTC
CDR3 protein: CASKRRASGESNEQYF
D gene: TRBD2
V gene: TRBV19
J gene: TRBJ2-7
clone size: -

CDR3 DNA: TGTGCCAGCAGCCCTGACAGGGGTAGGTCCTACGGGCAGTACTTC
CDR3 protein: CASSPDRGRSYGQYF
D gene: TRBD1
V gene: TRBV11-3
J gene: TRBJ2-7
clone size: -

CDR3 DNA: TGTGCCAGCAGCCAAGTGCTCGGCAATGAGCAGTTCTTC
CDR3 protein: CASSQVLGNEQFF
D gene: -
V gene: TRBV14
J gene: TRBJ2-1
clone size: -

CDR3 DNA: TGTGCCAGCAGTTTAGGGGACAGCTATTCACCCCTCCACTTT
CDR3 protein: CASSLGDSYSPLHF
D gene: TRBD1
V gene: TRBV6-1
J gene: TRBJ1-6
clone size: -